By share, the clone carrying this T cell receptor (beta chain) ranks as medium-sized (0.01 to 0.1%). The antigen is unknown. Treatment indicated: roughly ten-day PBMC culture with coronavirus spike peptide pools or control peptides (ViraFEST assay). Fresh replacement IL-2 medium substituted for half the medium on days 3 and 7. This record belongs to a study of vaccination and CD4 T cells after COVID-19. The germline gives CDR1 MNHEY, CDR2 SVGAGI. After removal of 6 bases from V and 1 base from J, the junction contained 7 bases not matched to a gene. This CDR3 spans 16 amino acids. The study sequenced cultured CD4+ T cell DNA using the Oncomine TCR Beta short-read assay. Via MiXCR, TCRdb re-called the PCR reads, giving one row per CDR3 protein. The sample shows about 4,200 distinct CDR3 sequences, 21% of them seen only once.

V is TRBV6-5 and J is TRBJ1-1; 11 bases line up with TRBD1. The TCR sequence derives from a human donor who had recovered from COVID-19. The sample was CD4+ T cells from blood, cultured in vitro. CDR3 DNA: TGTGCCAGCAGATACCCGGGACAGGGGGAGAACACTGAAGCTTTCTTT. Translation gives CASRYPGQGENTEAFF.